This T cell receptor beta chain stems from a study of CD8 T cells in Susac syndrome. Germline V gene data show CDR1 as MNHEY and CDR2 as SVGEGT. The germline V and J ends were trimmed by 1 base and 4 bases, with 8 bases remaining between them. This CDR3 is 14 amino acids long. cDNA came from around 0.54 to 1 ug RNA primed by random hexamers. A multiplex approach, immunoSEQ multiplex PCR, amplified TCR beta CDR3 across 54 Vbeta and 13 Jbeta. TCRdb re-derived calls from the immunoSEQ multiplex PCR reads in MiXCR, one entry per CDR3 protein. The sample includes about 80,000 distinct CDR3 sequences, approximately 94% of them seen just once. This clonotype occurred a few times. While CD8+ and CD4+ T cells were isolated negatively, TEMRA cells were enriched by FACS.

The chain couples TRBV6-2 or TRBV6-3 to TRBJ1-5, with TRBD1 as a possible D gene (5 bases). Sequenced sample: CD8+ T cells from PBMCs. The sequence came from a human donor in good health. For the CDR3, the DNA is TGTGCCAGCAGTTACTGGGGGGATAATCAGCCCCAGCATTTT. It specifies CASSYWGDNQPQHF.